The subject of this entry is one TCR beta chain. The target antigen is unknown. The sample is drawn from a study of T cell clonotyping in hematopoietic cell transplantation. The method was immunoSEQ multiplex PCR; TCRdb's version includes in-frame clones alone and lacks a portion of them. The data show roughly 17,000 clones, with around 90% seen just once and about 5.4% held by the top ten. The germline V gene has CDR1 SGHRS and CDR2 YFSETQ. The junction had 4 bases not matched to a gene; V was cut back by 0 bases and J by 5 bases. CDR3 length: 15 amino acids. Study-level points and caveats: Broader posttransplant TCR repertoire diversity was predicted by graft donor and pretransplant recipient Inverse Simpson Index values. Few recipient clonotypes overlapped donors; over 95% were de novo at given depth. Without cell sorting, CD4 versus CD8 contributions remain unresolved. Pathologically expanded recipient clonotypes increased progressively from day 30 to day 180 as diversity fell.

Specimen: peripheral blood mononuclear cells. This clonotype originated in a man in his forties in good health. Some clones in this sample may be carry-over from other donors' samples. The genes are TRBV5-1 and TRBJ2-5; 10 bases line up with TRBD2. The DNA of the CDR3 is TGCGCCAGCAGCTTGGTTGGGACTAGCGAGGAGACCCAGTACTTC. The encoded protein is CASSLVGTSEETQYF.